This TCR beta chain is drawn from a study of cytomegalovirus exposure and HLA in healthy donors. Study context: Tens of millions of unique TCRs from HLA-typed donors were held in an early release of data.

The germline V gene encodes CDR1 SEHNR and CDR2 FQNEAQ (reference sequence). Trimming took off 2 bases at V and 4 bases at J, with 14 bases between the two ends. The CDR3 has 15 amino acids. Although they were nominally healthy when sampled, donors likely had unrecorded immune exposures. Researchers ran the PCR with 60 Vbeta and 13 Jbeta primers. Measured with immunoSEQ multiplex PCR; TCRdb has only the in-frame clones, and not every one. The data show around 140,000 clones, around a tenth seen once. Only a few counts were recorded for this clone. Its antigen is still unknown. Findings of the study overall: The study labeled 170 or so TCR beta chains cytomegalovirus-associated. Later work found that TCR association rates differed between HLA loci; DRB1 had the most and HLA-C the fewest.

This TCR derives from a man aged 50-59 years in good health and CMV-seronegative. Source material: PBMCs. The chain uses TRBV7-9 and TRBJ1-2; no firm D call. The CDR3 sequence is CASSLNSEQSYGYTF. DNA of the CDR3: TGTGCCAGCAGCTTAAATTCTGAGCAAAGCTATGGCTACACCTTC.